This TCR beta chain was recorded in a study of T cells after yellow fever vaccination. TCRdb fed the 5' RACE reads into MiXCR, producing one record per CDR3 protein. The table shows 200,000 to 300,000 distinct CDR3 sequences, with approximately 3.8% occurring only once. After removal of 3 bases from V and 4 bases from J, the junction contained 7 bases not matched to a gene. Germline V gives CDR1 SGHTA, CDR2 FQGTGA. The CDR3 runs 15 residues. Study-level results: Clones from primary vaccination mostly reappeared after the booster (96% CD4, approximately 86% CD8). Only a small proportion of the clonotypes turned up in both the CD4 and the CD8 compartments, likely arising from convergent recombination.

There are many counts of this clonotype. Its target is not known. This chain uses TRBV7-3 with TRBJ2-3; 7 bases line up with TRBD2. This TCR was recovered from a young man who received the YFV17D yellow fever vaccine. This specimen was PBMCs, taken 15 days after the yellow fever booster vaccination. The CDR3 DNA reads as TGTGCCAGCAGCTTTCGGGGGGTGGTTGCAGATACGCAGTATTTT. This codes for CASSFRGVVADTQYF. Full variable domain (rest looked up from reference TRBV7-3 and TRBJ2-3): GAGVSQTPSNKVTEKGKYVELRCDPISGHTALYWYRQSLGQGPEFLIYFQGTGAADDSGLPNDRFFAVRPEGSVSTLKIQRTERGDSAVYLCASSFRGVVADTQYFGPGTRLTVL.